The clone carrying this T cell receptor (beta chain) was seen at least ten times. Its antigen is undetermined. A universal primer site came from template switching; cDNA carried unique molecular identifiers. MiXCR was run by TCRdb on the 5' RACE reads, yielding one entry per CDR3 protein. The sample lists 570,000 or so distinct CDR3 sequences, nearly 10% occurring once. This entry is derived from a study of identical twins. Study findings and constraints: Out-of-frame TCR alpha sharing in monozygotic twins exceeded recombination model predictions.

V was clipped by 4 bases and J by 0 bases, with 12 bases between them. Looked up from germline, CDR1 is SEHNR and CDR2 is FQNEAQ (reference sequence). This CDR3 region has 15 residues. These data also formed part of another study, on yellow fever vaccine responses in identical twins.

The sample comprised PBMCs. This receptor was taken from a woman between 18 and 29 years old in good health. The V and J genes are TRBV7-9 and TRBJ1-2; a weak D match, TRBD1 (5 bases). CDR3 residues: CASSSPGTTNYGYTF. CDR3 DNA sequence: TGTGCCAGCAGCTCTCCGGGGACTACTAACTATGGCTACACCTTC.